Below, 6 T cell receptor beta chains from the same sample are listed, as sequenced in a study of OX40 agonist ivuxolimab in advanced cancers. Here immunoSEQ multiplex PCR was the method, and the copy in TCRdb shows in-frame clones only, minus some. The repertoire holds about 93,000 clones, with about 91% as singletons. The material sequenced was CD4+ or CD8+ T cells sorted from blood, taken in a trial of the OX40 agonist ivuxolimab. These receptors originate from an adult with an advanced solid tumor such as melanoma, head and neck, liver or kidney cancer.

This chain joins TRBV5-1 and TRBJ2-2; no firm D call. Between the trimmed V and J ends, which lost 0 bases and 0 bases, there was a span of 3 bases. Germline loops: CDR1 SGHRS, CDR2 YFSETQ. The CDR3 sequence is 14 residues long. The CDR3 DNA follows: TGCGCCAGCAGCTTGGCCCCGAACACCGGGGAGCTGTTTTTT. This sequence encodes CASSLAPNTGELFF.

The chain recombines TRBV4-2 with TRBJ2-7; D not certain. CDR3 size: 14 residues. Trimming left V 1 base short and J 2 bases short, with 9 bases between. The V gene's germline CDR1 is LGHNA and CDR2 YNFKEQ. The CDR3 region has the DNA TGTGCCAGCAGCCAAGGAGGTCAGACCTACGAGCAGTACTTC. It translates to CASSQGGQTYEQYF.

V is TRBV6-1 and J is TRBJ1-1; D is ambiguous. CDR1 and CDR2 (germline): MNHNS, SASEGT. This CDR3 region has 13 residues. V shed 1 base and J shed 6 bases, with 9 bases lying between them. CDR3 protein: CASSEEEGAEAFF. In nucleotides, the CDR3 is TGTGCCAGCAGTGAAGAGGAGGGCGCTGAAGCTTTCTTT.

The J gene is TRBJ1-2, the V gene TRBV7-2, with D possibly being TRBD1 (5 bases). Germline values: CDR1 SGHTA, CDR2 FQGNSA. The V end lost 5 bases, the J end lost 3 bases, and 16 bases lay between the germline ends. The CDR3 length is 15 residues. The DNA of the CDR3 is TGTGCCAGCAGCCCGACGTATGGGGGAGACTATGGCTACACCTTC. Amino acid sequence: CASSPTYGGDYGYTF.

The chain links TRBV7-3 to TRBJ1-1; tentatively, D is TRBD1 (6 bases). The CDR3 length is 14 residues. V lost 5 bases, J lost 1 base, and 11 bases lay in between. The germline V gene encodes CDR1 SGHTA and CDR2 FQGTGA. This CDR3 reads CASSLGQPNTEAFF. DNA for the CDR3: TGTGCCAGCAGCCTCGGACAGCCGAACACTGAAGCTTTCTTT.

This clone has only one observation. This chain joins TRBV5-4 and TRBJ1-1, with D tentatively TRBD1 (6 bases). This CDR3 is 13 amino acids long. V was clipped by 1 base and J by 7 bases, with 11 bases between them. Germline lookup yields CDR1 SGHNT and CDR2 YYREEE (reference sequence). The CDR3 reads CASSLQGRFEAFF. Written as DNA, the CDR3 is TGTGCCAGCAGCTTGCAGGGGAGATTTGAAGCTTTCTTT.